This T cell receptor beta chain is drawn from a study of regulatory T cells in long-lasting Graves disease. Documented time point: newly diagnosed GD, antithyroid drugs for less than 3 months. PBMC RNA served as the TCR library source. According to the study, TCR beta libraries were built with iRepertoire HTBI primers and CDR3-region Arm-PCR. Each CDR3 protein is one row after TCRdb ran MiXCR on the multiplex PCR reads. The sample records about 520,000 distinct CDR3 sequences, approximately 12% being singletons. This clonotype was seen many times. The V and J ends lost 1 base and 2 bases, in that order; junction bases with no gene match: 7. Germline lookup yields CDR1 SGHTA and CDR2 FQGTGA. The CDR3 spans 17 residues. This same sample was also taken into another study, of T cells in Graves' hyperthyroidism and ophthalmopathy.

The gene calls are TRBV7-3 and TRBJ2-1; the match to TRBD2 covers 8 bases. Sequencing was performed on peripheral blood mononuclear cells (PBMCs), taken at new diagnosis, from a patient treated with antithyroid drugs. The sequence was collected from a woman aged 25 to 39 with Graves disease. The CDR3 region is CASSLNGGGFTYNEQFF. The CDR3 bases are TGTGCCAGCAGCTTAAACGGGGGGGGCTTCACCTACAATGAGCAGTTCTTC.